This section outlines one T cell receptor beta chain sequence together with its context. No antigen is known for it. No clone much larger than this one lies a single base away; base qualities are absent. The CDR3, from cysteine to phenylalanine, totals 15 residues. The read is trimmed to its CDR3 DNA, 45 bases read in frame from base 1. The germline V and J ends show losses of 0 bases and 5 bases respectively, and no gene match explains 7 bases of the junction. CDR1 SGDLS and CDR2 YYNGEE were looked up in the germline V gene. What the time point label conveys for this sample: about 28 days (+/-7) after the second vaccine dose. AZD1222 recipients with second doses at about 4 weeks or about 12 weeks were pooled, because spike-specific TCR depth and breadth did not differ between schedules. Vaccinee samples came from UK trials COV001 and COV002, including a single-blind randomized controlled phase 2/3 trial of AZD1222 (ChAdOx1 nCoV-19) in healthy adults. Trial participant PBMC samples were collected at day 0 and day 28 after the second dose for TCRbeta chain sequencing.

The CDR3 regions of human TCRbeta chains were analyzed by immunosequencing. Turning to the authors' computational methods: TCRs in the repertoires were matched against a reference library of SARS-CoV-2-specific TCRs that had been generated with the MIRA antigen-specificity platform. Breadth was defined as the fraction of unique TCRs that were SARS-CoV-2-associated, and depth was defined as the fraction of total T cells that were SARS-CoV-2-associated. Using the MIRA data, each spike-specific TCR was mapped to the spike region that the TCR reacts to and placed in a CD4 or CD8 class. Log10-transformed breadth and depth values were compared by one-way ANOVA with Sidak's multiple comparisons tests. This is the immuneACCESS table as TCRdb keeps it, with only in-frame sequences that have V and J called. A part of the clones is gone; compared with another copy, unresolved V genes explain less than half, and the rest is unexplained. V, J and clone size were drawn from that table, and D and trimming were deduced from the DNA. Across this sample there are roughly 130,000 clones, with approximately 92% seen only once. Around 1.1% of the sample belongs to the ten largest clones.

These data are taken from a study of T cell responses to AZD1222 COVID-19 vaccine (dated by TCRdb to about 2021). With regard to the full study: TCR sequencing was performed for roughly 250 trial participants, of whom roughly 200 were given two doses of AZD1222 and around 26 were given two doses of MenACWY control vaccine. Trial participants were enrolled into age subgroups of 18-55, 56-69 and 70-plus years, which contained about 150, 28 and 57 TCR-sequenced participants, respectively.

Summary of the overall study and its limitations: In the small 56-69-year group, the increase in depth fell short of significance, most likely because of low power. Only 5 to 7 AZD1222 recipients were SARS-CoV-2 seropositive at baseline, limiting conclusions about previously exposed vaccinees. Participants were mostly white British and included more females than males, and it was suggested by the authors that clonal diversity may have been underestimated. CD4 TCRs associated with the vaccine covered the entire spike protein, and the dominant responses were in regions 160-218 and 743-854. After two AZD1222 doses, spike-specific TCR breadth and depth were significantly higher than at day 0 and than in MenACWY recipients. Because no day 14 peak-response samples were available, the repertoires could be characterized only after the peak T cell response. Reportedly, almost half of the unique spike-specific TCRs recognized epitopes lying outside the regions that are mutated in the B.1.351 and B.1.1.7 variants.

The sequence derives from an adult who received the AZD1222 COVID-19 vaccine. Material: peripheral blood, obtained 28 days after the second AZD1222 dose. The rearranged chain carries TRBV9 and TRBJ1-2; 7 central bases correspond to TRBD1. Here is the DNA: TGTGCCAGCAGCGTAGGGCCAGGGGGAGGGTATGGCTACACCTTC. This encodes CASSVGPGGGYGYTF.